This entry lists 17 T cell receptor beta chains sequenced from one sample in a study of blood T cell repertoires in COVID-19. The assay was immunoSEQ multiplex PCR, and TCRdb's table has in-frame clones only and misses some. Of a few hundred thousand clones listed, about 86% are singletons. Sequencing was performed on peripheral blood. The receptor set was obtained from a person aged 65 to 79 with COVID-19, enrolled during active disease.

The chain recombines TRBV7-9 with TRBJ2-5; 7 positions match TRBD1. There are 14 residues in the CDR3. Germline V gene data show CDR1 as SEHNR and CDR2 as FQNEAQ (reference sequence). Unmatched junction bases numbered 4, after V lost 4 bases and J lost 2 bases. For the CDR3, the DNA is TGTGCCAGCAGCTACCCGACAGGGCAAGAGACCCAGTACTTC. Its translation: CASSYPTGQETQYF.

The rearrangement links TRBV7-3 to TRBJ2-7, with 10 nucleotides matching TRBD1. The CDR3 runs to 14 residues. Per the germline V gene, CDR1 is SGHTA and CDR2 is FQGTGA. V lost 4 bases, J lost 5 bases, and 5 bases stayed unmatched. The CDR3 bases are TGTGCCAGCAGCTCTGGCGGGACAGGGGACGAGCAGTACTTC. It yields the protein CASSSGGTGDEQYF.

The chain couples TRBV5-1 to TRBJ1-2, with 9 bases matching TRBD1. Trimming took 3 bases from V and 3 from J; bases not matched to a gene: 3. This CDR3 is built from 14 residues. Germline V gene lookup returns CDR1 SGHRS and CDR2 YFSETQ. CDR3: CASSYRQGDYGYTF. CDR3 nucleotides: TGCGCCAGCAGCTATAGACAGGGGGACTATGGCTACACCTTC.

As for this clone: The sample has other DNA sequences that encode this CDR3 too. The V gene is TRBV24-1, the J gene TRBJ1-5, with unresolved D. CDR1 and CDR2 from the germline V gene are KGHDR and SFDVKD. With 2 bases removed from V and 4 bases from J, the gap between germline ends came to 8 bases. This CDR3 has 14 residues. This CDR3 reads CATSDSRGNQPQHF. The CDR3 DNA follows: TGTGCCACCAGTGATTCTCGGGGAAATCAGCCCCAGCATTTT.

The rearrangement links TRBV15 to TRBJ2-3; D may be TRBD2 (6 bases). With 0 bases removed from V and 5 bases from J, the gap between germline ends came to 24 bases. Germline CDR1 reads LNHNV; CDR2 reads YYDKDF (reference sequence). This CDR3 is 19 amino acids long. The DNA for the CDR3 is TGTGCCACCAGCAGAGATCAAGGGCCTGCGGGAAGACTTTTAGATACGCAGTATTTT. Its protein is CATSRDQGPAGRLLDTQYF.

The chain recombines TRBV30 with TRBJ1-4; D not resolved. In germline, CDR1 is GTSNPN, CDR2 SVGIG (reference sequence). V lost 3 bases, J lost 8 bases, and 16 bases lay in between. The length of the CDR3 is 14 residues. Written as DNA, the CDR3 is TGTGCCTGGAGCGCCGGGAGCGATGGGGAAAAACTGTTTTTT. Amino acid sequence: CAWSAGSDGEKLFF.

The chain employs TRBV11-2 and TRBJ1-4; 10 positions match TRBD1. Germline lookup yields CDR1 SGHAT and CDR2 FQNNGV. V dropped 5 bases and J dropped 5; count of bases not matched to a gene: 11. The CDR3 covers 17 residues. The CDR3 DNA follows: TGTGCCAGCAGCCTAGCCCGACAGGGGGCGCTGAATGAAAAACTGTTTTTT. The encoded protein is CASSLARQGALNEKLFF.

This sequence joins TRBV30 and TRBJ1-2, with TRBD1 as a possible D gene (5 bases). V was trimmed by 2 bases and J by 8 bases, leaving 18 bases between them. This CDR3 has 14 amino acids. Germline V lookup: CDR1 GTSNPN, CDR2 SVGIG (reference sequence). CDR3 in amino acids: CAWSPVRGAGGYTF. In DNA, the CDR3 is TGTGCCTGGAGTCCCGTTCGCGGGGCTGGCGGCTACACCTTC.

The chain is built from TRBV19 and TRBJ2-4; weak D call: TRBD1 (6 bases). CDR3 length equals 15 residues. CDR1 is LNHDA and CDR2 is SQIVND in the germline V gene (reference sequence). V lost 1 base and J 3 bases, leaving 10 bases between the germline ends. The DNA for the CDR3 is TGTGCCAGTAGTATAGCGGCAGGGGTCAAAAACATTCAGTACTTC. Translation gives CASSIAAGVKNIQYF.

This chain uses TRBV20-1 with TRBJ1-2; D gene ambiguous. This CDR3 is built from 11 residues. V shed 3 bases and J shed 7 bases, with 9 bases lying between them. CDR1 is DFQATT and CDR2 is SNEGSKA in the germline V gene (reference sequence). The CDR3 DNA sequence: TGCAGTGCTAGTGGGAGGGCTGGCTACACCTTC. As protein: CSASGRAGYTF.

This chain uses TRBV11-1 with TRBJ1-2, with 8 nucleotides matching TRBD1. Germline-derived CDR1 and CDR2 are SGHAT and FQDESV (reference sequence). This CDR3 has 13 amino acids. V lost 5 bases to trimming and J lost 7 bases; unmatched junction nucleotides: 6. CDR3 residues: CASSLGQGRGYTF. As DNA, the CDR3 is TGTGCCAGCAGCCTTGGACAGGGTCGTGGCTACACCTTC.

This rearrangement joins TRBV6-5 to TRBJ1-5; D is uncertain. In germline, CDR1 is MNHEY, CDR2 SVGAGI. V was clipped by 7 bases and J by 4 bases, with 17 bases between them. There are 15 residues in the CDR3. CDR3 loop: CASKIGSAPNQPQHF. For the CDR3, the DNA is TGTGCCAGCAAGATCGGGTCCGCCCCTAATCAGCCCCAGCATTTT.

J is TRBJ1-6 and V is TRBV11-2; D possibly corresponds to TRBD1 (5 bases). The germline V gene encodes CDR1 SGHAT and CDR2 FQNNGV. The CDR3 has 15 amino acids. V was trimmed by 1 base and J by 10 bases, leaving 14 bases between them. CDR3 in DNA: TGTGCCAGCAGCTTAGGTCGGGGGACCGGCTCACCCCTCCACTTT. This encodes CASSLGRGTGSPLHF.

The genes are TRBV19 and TRBJ1-4; 9 bases match TRBD1. CDR1 is LNHDA and CDR2 is SQIVND in the germline V gene (reference sequence). Trimming removed 7 bases from V and 11 bases from J; junction bases left unmatched: 11. This CDR3 contains 14 residues. The CDR3 protein is CASTPGQGPLKLFF. CDR3 bases: TGTGCCAGTACCCCGGGACAGGGCCCACTTAAACTGTTTTTT.

The V gene is TRBV24-1, the J gene TRBJ2-3; 12 bases align to TRBD2. Trimming at V came to 3 bases and at J to 5 bases, leaving 2 bases not matched to a gene. Germline lookup yields CDR1 KGHDR and CDR2 SFDVKD. The CDR3 has 15 amino acids. The CDR3 loop reads CATSDRLAGVDTQYF. DNA for the CDR3: TGTGCCACCAGTGATAGACTAGCGGGAGTAGATACGCAGTATTTT.

Only a few counts were recorded for this clone. This chain links TRBV18 with TRBJ2-1; 12 bases line up with TRBD2. The CDR3 is 15 amino acids. CDR1 is KGHSH, CDR2 LQKENI, per germline. The ends lost 8 bases at V and 9 bases at J; junction bases unmatched: 11. The CDR3 DNA sequence: TGTGCCAGCCCGACTAGCGGGAGTTTGCTTGGTGAGCAGTTCTTC. It yields the protein CASPTSGSLLGEQFF.

This chain links TRBV6-2 or TRBV6-3 with TRBJ2-3, with 14 bases matching TRBD2. This CDR3 has 16 residues. CDR1 and CDR2 from the germline V gene are MNHEY and SVGEGT. The trim removed 5 bases at V and 4 bases at J, leaving 5 bases unmatched. CDR3 amino acids: CASSGGTSGSSDTQYF. The CDR3 DNA reads as TGTGCCAGCAGTGGAGGGACTAGCGGGAGTTCAGATACGCAGTATTTT.